These 2 T cell receptor beta chains were all obtained from the same sample, sequenced in a study of blood T cells in healthy people across ages. A J-beta primer mix and a sample-barcoded 5' primer were used in a second PCR of about 6 to 12 cycles. A single record per CDR3 protein comes from TCRdb applying MiXCR to the 5' RACE reads. The data contain roughly 1,100,000 distinct CDR3 sequences, under 30% of them singletons. This same sample was also taken into another study, of T cells of mothers and their children.

The sequencing input was blood. The receptors originated from a girl aged 2 to 10 in good health.

J is TRBJ1-1 and V is TRBV20-1, with D possibly being TRBD1 (5 bases). There are 14 residues in the CDR3. Germline V lookup: CDR1 DFQATT, CDR2 SNEGSKA (reference sequence). Trimming took off 1 base at V and 1 base at J, with 10 bases between the two ends. The CDR3 DNA is TGCAGTGCTAGAGTTCAGGGACGGAACACTGAAGCTTTCTTT. Protein sequence: CSARVQGRNTEAFF.

Only a few counts were recorded for this clonotype. The V gene is TRBV7-6, the J gene TRBJ2-1; D is possibly TRBD2 (6 bases). This CDR3 is 16 amino acids long. Per the germline V gene, CDR1 is SGHVS and CDR2 is FNYEAQ. Between the trimmed V and J ends, which lost 5 bases and 6 bases, there was a span of 20 bases. The CDR3 DNA sequence: TGTGCCAGCAGCATCGCCCCTAGCGCTACGTCCAATGAGCAGTTCTTC. It yields the protein CASSIAPSATSNEQFF.